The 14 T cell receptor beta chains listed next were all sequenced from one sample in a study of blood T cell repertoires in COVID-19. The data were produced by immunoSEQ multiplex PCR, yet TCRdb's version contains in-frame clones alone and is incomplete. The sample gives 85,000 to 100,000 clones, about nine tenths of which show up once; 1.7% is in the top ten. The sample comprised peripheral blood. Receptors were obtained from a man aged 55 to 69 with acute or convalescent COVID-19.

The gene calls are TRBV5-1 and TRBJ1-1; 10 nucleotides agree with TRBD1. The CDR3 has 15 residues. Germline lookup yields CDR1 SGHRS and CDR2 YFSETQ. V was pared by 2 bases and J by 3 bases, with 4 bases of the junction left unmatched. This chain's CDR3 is CASSLETGGHTEAFF. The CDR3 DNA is TGCGCCAGCAGCTTAGAGACAGGGGGCCACACTGAAGCTTTCTTT.

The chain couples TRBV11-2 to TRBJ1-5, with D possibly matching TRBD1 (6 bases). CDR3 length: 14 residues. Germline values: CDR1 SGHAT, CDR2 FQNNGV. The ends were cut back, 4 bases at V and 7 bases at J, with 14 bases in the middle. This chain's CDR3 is CASSSSGTKQPQHF. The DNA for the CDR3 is TGTGCCAGCAGCTCCTCCGGGACAAAACAGCCCCAGCATTTT.

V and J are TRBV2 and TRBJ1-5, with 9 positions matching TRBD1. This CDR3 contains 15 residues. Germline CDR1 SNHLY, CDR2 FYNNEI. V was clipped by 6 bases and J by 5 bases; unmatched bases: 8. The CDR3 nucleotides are TGTGCCAGCAGGGCGGGACAGGGTCCCTATCAGCCCCAGCATTTT. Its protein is CASRAGQGPYQPQHF. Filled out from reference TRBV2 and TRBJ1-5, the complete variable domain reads EPEVTQTPSHQVTQMGQEVILRCVPISNHLYFYWYRQILGQKVEFLVSFYNNEISEKSEIFDDQFSVERPDGSNFTLKIRSTKLEDSAMYFCASRAGQGPYQPQHFGDGTRLSIL.

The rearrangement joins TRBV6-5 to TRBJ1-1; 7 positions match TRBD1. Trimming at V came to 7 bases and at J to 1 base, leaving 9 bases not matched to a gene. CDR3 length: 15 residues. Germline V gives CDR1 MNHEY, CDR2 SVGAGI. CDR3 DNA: TGTGCCAGCACCAAAGTGGGACAGAGGAACACTGAAGCTTTCTTT. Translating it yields CASTKVGQRNTEAFF.

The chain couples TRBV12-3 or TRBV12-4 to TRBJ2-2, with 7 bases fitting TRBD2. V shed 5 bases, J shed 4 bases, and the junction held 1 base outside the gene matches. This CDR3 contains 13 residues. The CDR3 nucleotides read TGTGCCAGCAGTAGGACTAGCACCGGGGAGCTGTTTTTT. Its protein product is CASSRTSTGELFF.

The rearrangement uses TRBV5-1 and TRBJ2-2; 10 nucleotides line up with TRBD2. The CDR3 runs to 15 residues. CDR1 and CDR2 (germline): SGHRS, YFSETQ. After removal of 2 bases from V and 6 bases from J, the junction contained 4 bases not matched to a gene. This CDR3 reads CASSLGTSAPGELFF. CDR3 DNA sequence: TGCGCCAGCAGCTTAGGGACTAGCGCGCCCGGGGAGCTGTTTTTT.

The CDR3 bases are TGTGCCAGCAGCCAAAGAGTGCGGAATGAGCAGTTCTTC. It encodes CASSQRVRNEQFF. The chain links TRBV3-1 (or the pseudogene TRBV3-2) to TRBJ2-1; D unresolved. Germline CDR1 reads LGHDT; CDR2 reads YNNKEL (reference sequence). Trimming removed 2 bases from V and 7 bases from J, with 9 bases in between. The CDR3 length is 13 residues.

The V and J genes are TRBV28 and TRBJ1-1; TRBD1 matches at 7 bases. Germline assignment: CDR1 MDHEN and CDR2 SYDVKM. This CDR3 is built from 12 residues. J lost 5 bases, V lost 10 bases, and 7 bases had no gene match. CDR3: CATKGAVTEAFF. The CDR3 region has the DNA TGTGCCACAAAGGGGGCCGTAACTGAAGCTTTCTTT.

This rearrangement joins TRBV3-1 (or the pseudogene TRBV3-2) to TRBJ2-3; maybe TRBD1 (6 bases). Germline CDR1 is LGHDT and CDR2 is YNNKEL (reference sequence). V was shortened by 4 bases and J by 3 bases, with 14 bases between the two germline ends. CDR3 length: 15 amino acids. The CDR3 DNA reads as TGTGCCAGCAGCCCACACAGGGCTGGGACAGATACGCAGTATTTT. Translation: CASSPHRAGTDTQYF.

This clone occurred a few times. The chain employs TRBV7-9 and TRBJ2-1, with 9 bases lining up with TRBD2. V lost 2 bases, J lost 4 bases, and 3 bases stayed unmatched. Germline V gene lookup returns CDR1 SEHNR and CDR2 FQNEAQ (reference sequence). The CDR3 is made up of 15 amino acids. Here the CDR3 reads CASSLLAGSYNEQFF. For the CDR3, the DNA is TGTGCCAGCAGCTTACTAGCGGGGTCATACAATGAGCAGTTCTTC.

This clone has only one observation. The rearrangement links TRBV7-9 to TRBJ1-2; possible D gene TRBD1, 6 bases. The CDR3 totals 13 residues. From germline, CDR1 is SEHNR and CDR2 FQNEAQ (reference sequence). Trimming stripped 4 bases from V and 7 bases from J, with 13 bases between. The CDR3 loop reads CASSSTTGRGYTF. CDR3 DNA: TGTGCCAGCAGCTCCACGACAGGACGTGGCTACACCTTC.

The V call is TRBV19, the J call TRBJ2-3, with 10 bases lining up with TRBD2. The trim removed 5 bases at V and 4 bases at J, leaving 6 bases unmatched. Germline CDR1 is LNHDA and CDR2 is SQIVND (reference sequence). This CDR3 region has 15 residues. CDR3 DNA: TGTGCCAGTAGTGGCGCTAGCGGGGGTGCAGATACGCAGTATTTT. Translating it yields CASSGASGGADTQYF. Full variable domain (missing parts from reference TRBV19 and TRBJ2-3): DGGITQSPKYLFRKEGQNVTLSCEQNLNHDAMYWYRQDPGQGLRLIYYSQIVNDFQKGDIAEGYSVSREKKESFPLTVTSAQKNPTAFYLCASSGASGGADTQYFGPGTRLTVL.

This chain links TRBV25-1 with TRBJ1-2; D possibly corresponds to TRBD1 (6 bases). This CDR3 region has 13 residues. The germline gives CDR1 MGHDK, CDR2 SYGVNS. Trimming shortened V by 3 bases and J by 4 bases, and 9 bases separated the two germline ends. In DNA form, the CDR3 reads TGTGCCAGCAGTGACACAGGGATCTATGGCTACACCTTC. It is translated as CASSDTGIYGYTF.

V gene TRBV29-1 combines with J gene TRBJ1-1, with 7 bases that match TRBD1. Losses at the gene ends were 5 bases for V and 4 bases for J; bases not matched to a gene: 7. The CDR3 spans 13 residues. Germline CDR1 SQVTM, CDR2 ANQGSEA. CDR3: CSVREGAVTEAFF. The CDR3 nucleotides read TGCAGCGTTCGGGAGGGGGCCGTCACTGAAGCTTTCTTT.